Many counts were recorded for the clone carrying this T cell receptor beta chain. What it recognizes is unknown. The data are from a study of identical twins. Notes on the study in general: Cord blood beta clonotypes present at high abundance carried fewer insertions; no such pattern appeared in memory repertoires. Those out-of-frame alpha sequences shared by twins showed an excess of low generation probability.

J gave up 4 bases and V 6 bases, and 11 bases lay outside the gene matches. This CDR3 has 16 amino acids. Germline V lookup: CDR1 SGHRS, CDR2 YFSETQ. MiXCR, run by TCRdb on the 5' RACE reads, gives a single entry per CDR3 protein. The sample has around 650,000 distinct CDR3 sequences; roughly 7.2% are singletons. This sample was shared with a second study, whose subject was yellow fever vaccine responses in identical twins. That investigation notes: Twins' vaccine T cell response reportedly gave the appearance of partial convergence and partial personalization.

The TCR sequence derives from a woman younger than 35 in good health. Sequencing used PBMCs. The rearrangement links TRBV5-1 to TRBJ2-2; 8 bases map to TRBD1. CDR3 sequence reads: CASTNRGEVGTGELFF. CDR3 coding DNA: TGCGCCAGCACAAACAGGGGGGAAGTTGGCACCGGGGAGCTGTTTTTT.